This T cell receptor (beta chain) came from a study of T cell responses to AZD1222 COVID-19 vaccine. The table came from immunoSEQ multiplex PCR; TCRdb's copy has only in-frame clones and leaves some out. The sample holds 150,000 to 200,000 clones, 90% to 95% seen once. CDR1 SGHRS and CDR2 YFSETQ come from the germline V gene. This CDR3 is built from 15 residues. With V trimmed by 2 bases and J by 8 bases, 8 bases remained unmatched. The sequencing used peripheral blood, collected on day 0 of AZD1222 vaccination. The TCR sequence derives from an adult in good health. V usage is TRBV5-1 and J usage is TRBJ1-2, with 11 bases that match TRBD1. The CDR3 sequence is CASSLMDRGLGGYTF. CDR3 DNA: TGCGCCAGCAGCTTAATGGACAGGGGGCTGGGCGGCTACACCTTC.